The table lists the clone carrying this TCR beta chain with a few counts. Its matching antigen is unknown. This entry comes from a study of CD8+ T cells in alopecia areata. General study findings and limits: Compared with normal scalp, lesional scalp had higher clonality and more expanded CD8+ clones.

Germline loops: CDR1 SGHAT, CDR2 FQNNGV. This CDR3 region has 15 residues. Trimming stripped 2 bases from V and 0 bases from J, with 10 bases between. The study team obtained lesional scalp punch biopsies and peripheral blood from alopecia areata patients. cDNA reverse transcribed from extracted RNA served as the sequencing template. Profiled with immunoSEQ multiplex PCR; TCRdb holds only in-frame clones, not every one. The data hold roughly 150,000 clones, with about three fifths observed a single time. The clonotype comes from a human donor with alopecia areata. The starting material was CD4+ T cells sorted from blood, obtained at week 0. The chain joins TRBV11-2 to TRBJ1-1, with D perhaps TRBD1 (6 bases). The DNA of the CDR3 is TGTGCCAGCAGCTTAACAGGGACTATGAACACTGAAGCTTTCTTT. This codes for CASSLTGTMNTEAFF.